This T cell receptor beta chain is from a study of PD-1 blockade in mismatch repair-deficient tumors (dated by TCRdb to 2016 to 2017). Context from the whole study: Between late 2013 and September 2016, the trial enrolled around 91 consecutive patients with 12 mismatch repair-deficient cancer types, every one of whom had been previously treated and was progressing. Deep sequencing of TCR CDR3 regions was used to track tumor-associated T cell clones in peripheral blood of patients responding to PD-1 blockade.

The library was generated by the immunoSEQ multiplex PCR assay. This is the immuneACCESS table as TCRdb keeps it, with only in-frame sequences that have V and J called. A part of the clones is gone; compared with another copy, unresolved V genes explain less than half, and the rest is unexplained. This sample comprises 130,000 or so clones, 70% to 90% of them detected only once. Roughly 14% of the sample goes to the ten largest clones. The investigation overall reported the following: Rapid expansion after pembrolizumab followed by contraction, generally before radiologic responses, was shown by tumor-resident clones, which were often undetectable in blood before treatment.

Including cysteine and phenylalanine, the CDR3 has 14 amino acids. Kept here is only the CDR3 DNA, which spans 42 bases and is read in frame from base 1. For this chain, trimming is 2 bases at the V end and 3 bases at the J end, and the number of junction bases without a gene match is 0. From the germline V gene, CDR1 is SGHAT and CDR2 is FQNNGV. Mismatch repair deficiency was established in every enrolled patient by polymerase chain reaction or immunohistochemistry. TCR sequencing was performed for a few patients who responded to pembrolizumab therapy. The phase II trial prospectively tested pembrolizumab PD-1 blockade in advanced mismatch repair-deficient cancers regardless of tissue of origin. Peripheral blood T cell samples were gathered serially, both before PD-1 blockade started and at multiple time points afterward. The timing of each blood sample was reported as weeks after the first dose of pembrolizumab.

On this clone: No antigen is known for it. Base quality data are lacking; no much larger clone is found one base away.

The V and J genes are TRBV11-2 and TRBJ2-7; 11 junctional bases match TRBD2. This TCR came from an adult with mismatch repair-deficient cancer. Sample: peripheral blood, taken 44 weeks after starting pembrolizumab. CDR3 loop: CASSLTSGSYEQYF. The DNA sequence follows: TGTGCCAGCAGCTTAACTAGCGGGAGCTACGAGCAGTACTTC.